One T cell receptor beta chain is described in this entry. Assay used: immunoSEQ multiplex PCR; TCRdb lists only in-frame clones, some missing. Of fewer than 400,000 clones listed, 85% to 90% are singletons. The sample is drawn from a study of blood T cell repertoires in COVID-19. The CDR3 sequence is 16 residues long. CDR1 and CDR2 (germline): LGHDT, YNNKEL (reference sequence). With 0 bases removed from V and 7 bases from J, the gap between germline ends came to 19 bases. The sample taken for sequencing was PBMCs or T cells enriched from blood (not recorded which). The sequence was collected from a woman aged 45-59 years who had recovered from COVID-19. The chain employs TRBV3-1 (or the pseudogene TRBV3-2) and TRBJ2-7; D call uncertain. CDR3 in amino acids: CASSQDSPYRRGEQYF. The CDR3 DNA reads TGTGCCAGCAGCCAAGACTCCCCATACCGACGAGGAGAGCAGTACTTC.